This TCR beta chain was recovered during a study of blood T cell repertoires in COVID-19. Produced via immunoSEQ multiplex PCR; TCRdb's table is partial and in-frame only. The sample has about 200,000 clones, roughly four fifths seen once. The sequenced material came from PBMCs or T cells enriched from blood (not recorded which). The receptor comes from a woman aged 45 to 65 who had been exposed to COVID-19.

DNA for the CDR3: TGTGCCAGTAGTATCTTTAATGAAAAACTGTTTTTT. Translation gives CASSIFNEKLFF. The gene calls are TRBV19 and TRBJ1-4; D unresolved. The CDR3 length is 12 residues. Trimming cost V 3 bases and J 4 bases, with 3 bases left between them. Germline lookup yields CDR1 LNHDA and CDR2 SQIVND (reference sequence).